This TCR beta chain appears in the sequencing data of a study of cytomegalovirus exposure and HLA in healthy donors. For this clone: Its specificity is unknown.

PCR amplification relied on 60 Vbeta primers (plus 13 Jbeta primers). Profiled with immunoSEQ multiplex PCR; TCRdb holds only in-frame clones, not every one. The sample has some 140,000 clones; 79% are singletons. General study points: Three CMV-associated chains proved CMV antigen-specific in vitro. Analysis was carried out at a later point, and it linked a missense DCLRE1C variant to TCR beta V- and J-gene trimming. When a later analysis compared HLA-associated TCR beta chains with equally common others, the HLA-associated chains turned out to be more clonally expanded and to have lower generation probabilities.

This CDR3 has 11 residues. Germline assignment: CDR1 SQVTM and CDR2 ANQGSEA. The source of this sequence is a female donor in good health and CMV-seronegative. The V and J genes are TRBV29-1 and TRBJ2-5; D ambiguous. The J call may be wrong; the DNA end is better matched by TRBJ2-7. The sample consisted of PBMCs. CDR3 nucleotide sequence: TGCAGCGTTGGAAGGGACTACGAGCAGTACTTC. Its translation is CSVGRDYEQYF.